This TCR beta chain was recorded in a study of cytomegalovirus exposure and HLA in healthy donors. The CDR3 has 15 residues. V lost 1 base and J lost 4; bases outside the gene matches: 4. Per germline, CDR1 MNHEY and CDR2 SVGAGI. This clone was picked up one time. The assay was immunoSEQ multiplex PCR, and TCRdb's table has in-frame clones only and misses some. The sample has 250,000 to 400,000 clones; 70% to 90% are singletons. The source material was PBMCs. This chain uses TRBV6-5 with TRBJ2-1; TRBD2 aligns across 7 bases. The source is a young man in good health and CMV-seronegative. The CDR3 is CASSYWEGGYNEQFF. DNA of the CDR3: TGTGCCAGCAGTTACTGGGAGGGTGGGTACAATGAGCAGTTCTTC.